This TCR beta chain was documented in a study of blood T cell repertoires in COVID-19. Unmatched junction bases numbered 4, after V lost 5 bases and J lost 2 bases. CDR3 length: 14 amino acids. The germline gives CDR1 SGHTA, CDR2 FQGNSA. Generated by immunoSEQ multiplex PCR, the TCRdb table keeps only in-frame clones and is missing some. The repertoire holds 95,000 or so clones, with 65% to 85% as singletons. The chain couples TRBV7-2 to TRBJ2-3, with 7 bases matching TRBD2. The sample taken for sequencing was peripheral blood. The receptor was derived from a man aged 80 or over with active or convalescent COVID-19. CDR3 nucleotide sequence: TGTGCCAGCAGCCCCGGGACTACCACAGATACGCAGTATTTT. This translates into CASSPGTTTDTQYF.